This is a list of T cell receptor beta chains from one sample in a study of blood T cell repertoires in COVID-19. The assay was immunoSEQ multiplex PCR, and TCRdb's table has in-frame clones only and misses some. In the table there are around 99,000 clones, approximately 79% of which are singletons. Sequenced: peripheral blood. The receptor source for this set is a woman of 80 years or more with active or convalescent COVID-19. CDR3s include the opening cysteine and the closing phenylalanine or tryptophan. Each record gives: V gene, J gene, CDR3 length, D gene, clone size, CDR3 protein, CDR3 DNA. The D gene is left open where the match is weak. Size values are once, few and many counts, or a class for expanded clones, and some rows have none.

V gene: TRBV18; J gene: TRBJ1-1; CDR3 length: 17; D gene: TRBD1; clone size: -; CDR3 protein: CASSPTRTGLVSTEAFF; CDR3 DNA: TGTGCCAGCTCACCAACGCGGACAGGATTGGTTAGCACTGAAGCTTTCTTT
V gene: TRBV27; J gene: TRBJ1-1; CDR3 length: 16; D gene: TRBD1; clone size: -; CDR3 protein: CASSSNRGPMNTEAFF; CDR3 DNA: TGTGCCAGCAGTTCAAACAGGGGTCCAATGAACACTGAAGCTTTCTTT
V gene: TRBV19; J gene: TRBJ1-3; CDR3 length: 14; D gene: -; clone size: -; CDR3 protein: CASSFGGTGNTIYF; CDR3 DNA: TGTGCCAGTAGTTTCGGGGGAACTGGAAACACCATATATTTT
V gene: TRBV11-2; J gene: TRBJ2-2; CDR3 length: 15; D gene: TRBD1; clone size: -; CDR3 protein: CASSPMTGGTGELFF; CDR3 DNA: TGTGCCAGCAGCCCTATGACAGGGGGCACCGGGGAGCTGTTTTTT
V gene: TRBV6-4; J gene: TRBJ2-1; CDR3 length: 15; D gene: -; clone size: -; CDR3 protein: CASSQGRLSYNEQFF; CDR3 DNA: TGTGCCAGCAGTCAGGGGCGGTTGTCCTACAATGAGCAGTTCTTC
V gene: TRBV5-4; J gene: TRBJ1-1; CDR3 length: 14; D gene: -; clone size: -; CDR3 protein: CASSFRGADTEAFF; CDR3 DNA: TGTGCCAGCAGCTTCCGGGGGGCTGACACTGAAGCTTTCTTT
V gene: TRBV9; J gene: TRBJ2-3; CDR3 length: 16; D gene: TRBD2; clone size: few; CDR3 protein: CASSVDTGGGTDTQYF; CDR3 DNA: TGTGCCAGCAGCGTAGATACGGGAGGGGGCACAGATACGCAGTATTTT
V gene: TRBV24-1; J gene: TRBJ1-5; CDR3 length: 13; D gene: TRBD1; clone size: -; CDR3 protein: CATRQGLHQPQHF; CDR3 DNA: TGTGCCACCCGACAGGGACTCCATCAGCCCCAGCATTTT
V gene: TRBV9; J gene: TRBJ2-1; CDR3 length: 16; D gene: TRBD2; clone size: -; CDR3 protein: CASSGGLAGVYNEQFF; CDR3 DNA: TGTGCCAGCAGCGGAGGACTAGCGGGCGTCTACAATGAGCAGTTCTTC
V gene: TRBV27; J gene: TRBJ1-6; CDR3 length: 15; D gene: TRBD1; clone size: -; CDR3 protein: CASSFFGTGSSPLHF; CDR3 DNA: TGTGCCAGCAGTTTCTTCGGGACAGGGTCATCACCCCTCCACTTT
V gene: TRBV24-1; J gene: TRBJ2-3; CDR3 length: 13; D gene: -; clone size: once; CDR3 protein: CATSALVTDTQYF; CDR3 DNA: TGTGCCACCAGTGCCCTAGTCACAGATACGCAGTATTTT
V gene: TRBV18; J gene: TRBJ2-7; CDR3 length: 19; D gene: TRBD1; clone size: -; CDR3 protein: CASSPFPRAPGQGFYEQYF; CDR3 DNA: TGTGCCAGCTCACCCTTCCCTCGGGCTCCGGGACAGGGGTTCTACGAGCAGTACTTC
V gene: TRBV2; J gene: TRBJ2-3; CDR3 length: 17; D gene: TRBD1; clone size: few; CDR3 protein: CASSFVSDRVSTDTQYF; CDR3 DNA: TGTGCCAGCAGTTTCGTTTCGGACAGGGTTAGCACAGATACGCAGTATTTT
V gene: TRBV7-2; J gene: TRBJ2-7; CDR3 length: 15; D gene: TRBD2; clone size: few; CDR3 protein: CASSPSGLAAYEQYF; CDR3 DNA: TGTGCCAGCAGCCCAAGCGGACTAGCGGCCTACGAGCAGTACTTC
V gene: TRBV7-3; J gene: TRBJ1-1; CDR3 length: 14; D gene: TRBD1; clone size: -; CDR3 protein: CASSTTGGLTEAFF; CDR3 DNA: TGTGCCAGCAGCACGACAGGGGGCCTCACTGAAGCTTTCTTT
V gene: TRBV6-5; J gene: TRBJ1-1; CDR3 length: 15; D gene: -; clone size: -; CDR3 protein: CASRGYGGTNTEAFF; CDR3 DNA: TGTGCCAGCAGGGGATACGGGGGGACGAACACTGAAGCTTTCTTT
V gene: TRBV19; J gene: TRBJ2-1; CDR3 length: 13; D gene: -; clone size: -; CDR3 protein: CASKDSVANEQFF; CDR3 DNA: TGTGCCAGTAAAGACAGCGTAGCCAATGAGCAGTTCTTC
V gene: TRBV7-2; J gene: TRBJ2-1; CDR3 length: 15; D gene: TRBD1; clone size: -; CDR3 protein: CASTRGGTGSREQFF; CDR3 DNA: TGTGCCAGCACTCGAGGCGGGACAGGGTCGAGGGAGCAGTTCTTC
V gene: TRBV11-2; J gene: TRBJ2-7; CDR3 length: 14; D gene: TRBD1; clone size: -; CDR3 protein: CASSLGGTAYEQYF; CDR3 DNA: TGTGCCAGCAGCTTAGGAGGGACAGCGTACGAGCAGTACTTC
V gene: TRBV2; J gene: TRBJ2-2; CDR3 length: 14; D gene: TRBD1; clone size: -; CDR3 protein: CASKGAINTGELFF; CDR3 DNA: TGTGCCAGCAAGGGGGCGATAAACACCGGGGAGCTGTTTTTT
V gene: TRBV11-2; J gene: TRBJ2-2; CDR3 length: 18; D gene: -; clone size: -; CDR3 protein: CASSLGRPRTRKAGELFF; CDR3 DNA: TGTGCCAGCAGCTTAGGCCGCCCGCGAACTAGGAAAGCCGGGGAGCTGTTTTTT
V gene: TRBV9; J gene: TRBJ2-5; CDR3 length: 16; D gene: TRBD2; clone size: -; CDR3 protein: CASSPSLGLAGETQYF; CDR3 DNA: TGTGCCAGCAGCCCCAGCCTTGGACTAGCTGGGGAGACCCAGTACTTC
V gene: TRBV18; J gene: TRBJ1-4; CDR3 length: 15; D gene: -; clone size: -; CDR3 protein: CASSPARATNEKLFF; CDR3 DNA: TGTGCCAGCTCACCCGCCAGGGCAACTAATGAAAAACTGTTTTTT
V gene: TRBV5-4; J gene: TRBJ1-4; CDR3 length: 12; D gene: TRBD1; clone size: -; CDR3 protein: CASSLGQGKLFF; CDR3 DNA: TGTGCCAGCAGCTTGGGACAGGGAAAACTGTTTTTT
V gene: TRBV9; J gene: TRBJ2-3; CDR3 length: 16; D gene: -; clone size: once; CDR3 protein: CASSVIVGGNTDTQYF; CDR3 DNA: TGTGCCAGCAGCGTAATAGTAGGCGGGAACACAGATACGCAGTATTTT
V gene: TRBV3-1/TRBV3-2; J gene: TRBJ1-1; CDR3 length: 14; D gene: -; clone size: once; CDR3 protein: CASSQMMGGTEAFF; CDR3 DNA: TGTGCCAGCAGCCAAATGATGGGGGGGACTGAAGCTTTCTTT
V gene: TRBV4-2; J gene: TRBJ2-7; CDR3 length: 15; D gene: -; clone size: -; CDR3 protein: CASSQDALSRIEQYF; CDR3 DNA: TGTGCCAGCAGCCAAGATGCACTCTCCCGTATCGAGCAGTACTTC
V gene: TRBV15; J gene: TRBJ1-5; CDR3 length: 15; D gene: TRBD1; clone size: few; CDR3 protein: CATSPGTGGGQPQHF; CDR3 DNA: TGTGCCACCAGCCCCGGGACAGGGGGGGGCCAGCCCCAGCATTTT
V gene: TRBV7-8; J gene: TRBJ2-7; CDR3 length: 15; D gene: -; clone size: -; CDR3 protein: CASSFGTSQIHEQYF; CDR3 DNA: TGTGCCAGCAGTTTCGGGACATCACAAATTCACGAGCAGTACTTC
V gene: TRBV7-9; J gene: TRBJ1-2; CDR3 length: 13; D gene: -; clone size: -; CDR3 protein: CASSPAGSRGYTF; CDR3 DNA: TGTGCCAGCAGCCCGGCCGGGAGTCGAGGCTACACCTTC
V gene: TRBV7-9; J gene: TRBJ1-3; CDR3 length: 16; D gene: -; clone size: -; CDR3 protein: CASSHSQGISGNTIYF; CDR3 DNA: TGTGCCAGCAGTCATTCGCAGGGGATCTCTGGAAACACCATATATTTT
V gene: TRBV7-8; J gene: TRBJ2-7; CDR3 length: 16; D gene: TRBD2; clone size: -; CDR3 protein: CASSLRPGLATYEQYF; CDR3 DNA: TGTGCCAGCAGCTTAAGGCCGGGACTAGCTACCTACGAGCAGTACTTC